One sample yielded the 32 T cell receptor beta chains listed below, sequenced in a study of tumor-infiltrating lymphocytes in primary liver carcinoma. Blood RNA originated from unsorted whole blood, with germline DNA additionally extracted. TCR beta cDNA was reverse-transcribed from 500 to 550 ng of total RNA. The reaction used a constant-region primer and ProtoScript II reverse transcriptase. Researchers made the TCR beta libraries by running three nested multiplex PCR rounds with slightly modified ARM-PCR. TRBV1-TRBV30 forward primers paired with a C-beta reverse primer were used in the first two PCR rounds, which ran approximately 10 cycles each. TCRdb ran MiXCR on the multiplex PCR reads and lists one entry per CDR3 protein. The repertoire holds 300,000 to 350,000 distinct CDR3 sequences, with 65% as singletons. Sequencing was done on a sample of peripheral blood. The receptors here all came from a man aged 35-49 years with primary liver carcinoma and hepatitis B virus infection.

As concerns this clonotype: Here the CDR3 omits its conserved ending phenylalanine or tryptophan, so a read error is the likely source. The CDR3 bases are TGCGCCAGCAGCAGCGGACAAAACACTGGGGAACTGTTTCTT. Translating gives CASSSGQNTGELFL. The rearrangement links TRBV10-1 to TRBJ2-2, with D perhaps being TRBD1 or TRBD2 (5 bases each). The CDR3 runs to 14 residues. The germline V gene encodes CDR1 WNHNN and CDR2 SYGVQD (reference sequence).

The V gene is TRBV7-9, the J gene TRBJ2-6; 7 nucleotides align to TRBD1. Losses at the gene ends were 7 bases for V and 3 bases for J; bases not matched to a gene: 6. Germline V gene sequence: CDR1 SEHNR, CDR2 FQNEAQ (reference sequence). The CDR3 length is 15 residues. The CDR3 DNA sequence: TGTGCCAGCAACGTAGACAGGGTTGGGGCCAACGTCCTGACTTTC. Residues: CASNVDRVGANVLTF.

Turning to this clonotype: A much larger clone is a single base away; this may be a read error. The V and J genes are TRBV6-2 or TRBV6-3 and TRBJ2-6; 9 positions agree with TRBD1. V shed 6 bases, J shed 3 bases, and the junction held 12 bases outside the gene matches. This CDR3 has 18 amino acids. From germline, CDR1 is MNHEY and CDR2 SVGEGT. This CDR3 reads CASSCSTGGVGGANVLTF. The DNA for the CDR3 is TGTGCCAGCAGCTGTTCTACAGGGGGCGTAGGTGGGGCCAACGTCCTGACTTTC.

Of note for this clonotype: This is likely a read error, given that the CDR3 carries no conserved phenylalanine or tryptophan at its end. The chain is built from TRBV6-6 and TRBJ2-7; D might be TRBD2 (6 bases). Germline CDR1 and CDR2: MNHNY and SVGAGI (reference sequence). The CDR3 extends over 14 amino acids. The CDR3 spells CTSSARLDSYEQYL. Written as DNA, the CDR3 is TGTACCAGCAGTGCCAGACTAGACTCCTACGAGCAGTACTTA.

Concerning this clonotype itself: This may come from a read error, since a much larger clone is one base off. This chain links TRBV12-3 or TRBV12-4 with TRBJ2-1; tentatively, D is TRBD1 (6 bases). Trimming shortened V by 3 bases and J by 6 bases, and 12 bases separated the two germline ends. This CDR3 contains 14 residues. CDR3 protein: CASSFRDKANEQFF. The CDR3 DNA reads as TGTGCCAGCAGTTTCAGGGACAAGGCCAATGAGCAGTTCTTC.

Turning to this clonotype: The conserved phenylalanine or tryptophan is not found at the CDR3 terminus, so this likely reflects a read error. This chain uses TRBV4-1 with TRBJ2-1; TRBD2 matches at 7 bases. Germline V gene lookup returns CDR1 MGHRA and CDR2 YSYEKL. Unmatched junction bases numbered 9, after V lost 0 bases and J lost 10 bases. The CDR3 is made up of 15 amino acids. As DNA, the CDR3 is TGCGCCAGCAGCCAAGAAGGAGCGGGAAAAAGGGAGCAGTTCCTC. This translates into CASSQEGAGKREQFL.

The chain is built from TRBV5-1 and TRBJ1-2; 8 nucleotides match TRBD1. The CDR3 is made up of 18 amino acids. Germline CDR1 reads SGHRS; CDR2 reads YFSETQ. V lost 3 bases to trimming and J lost 4 bases; unmatched junction nucleotides: 17. The DNA for the CDR3 is TGCGCCAGCAGCTCGGGGTTTGGTCAGGGGGCGAGAAGCTATGGCTACACCTTC. Translation gives CASSSGFGQGARSYGYTF.

The sample holds a few counts of this clonotype. Germline is not matched at one junction end, which may reflect a read error. The chain couples TRBV11-2 to TRBJ2-7; tentatively, D is TRBD2 (5 bases). Germline V gene sequence: CDR1 SGHAT, CDR2 FQNNGV. The CDR3 runs to 12 residues. DNA for the CDR3: TGTGCCAGCGCGGGTTTATCCTACGAACAGTACTTC. Encoded protein: CASAGLSYEQYF.

Turning to this clonotype: The junction differs from germline at one of its ends, possibly a read error. The J gene is TRBJ2-7, the V gene TRBV11-2; D is ambiguous. This CDR3 spans 14 amino acids. Germline lookup yields CDR1 SGHAT and CDR2 FQNNGV. CDR3 nucleotides: TGTGCCAACAGCTTAGGCGTCTTGAGCTACGAGCAGTGCTTC. Its protein is CANSLGVLSYEQCF.

The J gene is TRBJ2-2, the V gene TRBV7-9; TRBD2 aligns across 14 bases. The CDR3 loop spans 16 amino acids. The germline V gene has CDR1 SEHNR and CDR2 FQNEAQ (reference sequence). J lost 5 bases, V lost 8 bases, and 7 bases had no gene match. This CDR3 is CASLPGTSGRTGELFF. The CDR3 DNA reads as TGTGCCAGCCTACCCGGGACTAGCGGGAGAACCGGGGAGCTGTTTTTT.

The V call is TRBV6-2 or TRBV6-3, the J call TRBJ2-3; no firm D call. Germline CDR1 is MNHEY and CDR2 is SVGEGT. Deletions cut 0 bases from V and 2 bases from J, with 15 bases between. CDR3 size: 17 residues. Here the CDR3 reads CASSYSSLRLYTDTQYF. The CDR3 coding sequence is TGTGCCAGCAGTTACTCGTCACTTAGACTTTACACAGATACGCAGTATTTT.

Comment on this clonotype: Likely a read error: the CDR3 ends without its conserved phenylalanine or tryptophan. This chain links TRBV6-5 with TRBJ1-2; D unclear. This CDR3 has 15 amino acids. V dropped 5 bases and J dropped 8 bases, with 21 bases sitting between them. CDR1 is MNHEY, CDR2 SVGAGI, per germline. CDR3 sequence (DNA): TGTGCCAGCAGTCCAAGACTGGGAAGTCGTCGAGGCTACACCTTA. Amino acid sequence: CASSPRLGSRRGYTL.

V is TRBV6-1 and J is TRBJ1-1; D not certain. This CDR3 has 13 residues. Trimming cost V 7 bases and J 3 bases, with 12 bases left between them. The germline CDR1 and CDR2 sequences are MNHNS and SASEGT. CDR3 coding DNA: TGTGCCAGCATCCCCCACAGAGACACTGAAGCTTTCTTT. It codes for CASIPHRDTEAFF.

In the case of this clonotype: It may be a read error: a sequence one base away is much more abundant. The V gene is TRBV4-1, the J gene TRBJ2-5; 7 positions match TRBD1. The CDR3 is 13 amino acids. The germline V gene has CDR1 MGHRA and CDR2 YSYEKL. CDR3 sequence: CGSSQWDRETQYF. In DNA form, the CDR3 reads TGCGGCAGCAGCCAGTGGGACAGAGAGACCCAGTACTTC.

A single count supports this clonotype. A junction end diverges from the germline sequence, so it may reflect a read error. The V gene is TRBV11-2, the J gene TRBJ2-1; tentative D call: TRBD1 (6 bases). The CDR3 loop spans 15 amino acids. Germline-derived CDR1 and CDR2 are SGHAT and FQNNGV. CDR3 residues: CASRLDAGDMNEQFF. In DNA, the CDR3 is TGTGCAAGCAGGTTAGATGCAGGGGACATGAATGAGCAGTTCTTC.

This clonotype was seen once. A read error is likely, as this CDR3 ends without the conserved phenylalanine or tryptophan. The V gene is TRBV4-3, the J gene TRBJ2-1; 8 bases fit TRBD2. In germline, CDR1 is LGHNA, CDR2 YSLEER. The CDR3 runs to 16 residues. J was trimmed by 8 bases and V by 1 base; bases with no gene match: 10. CDR3 residues: CASSQAGVGGGDEQFS. For the CDR3, the DNA is TGCGCCAGCAGCCAAGCCGGGGTCGGGGGGGGCGATGAGCAGTTCTCC.

With regard to this clonotype: Since a much larger clone is just one base distant, this may be a read error. V is TRBV6-1 and J is TRBJ1-5; maybe TRBD1 (6 bases). Trimming pared 3 bases from V and 6 bases from J, leaving 15 bases between. The CDR3 runs to 15 residues. Per germline, CDR1 MNHNS and CDR2 SASEGT. The CDR3 DNA is TGTGCCAGCAGTGAGCTAGGACAGCCCAGTCAGCCCCAGCATTTT. Its protein is CASSELGQPSQPQHF.

For this clonotype: The junction and the germline gene differ at one end; a read error may be behind it. The chain is built from TRBV6-2 or TRBV6-3 and TRBJ2-1; 7 bases agree with TRBD2. Per the germline V gene, CDR1 is MNHEY and CDR2 is SVGEGT. The CDR3 has 16 amino acids. CDR3 bases: TGTGCCTGCAGTTACTCGACGGTAGCGGGTAGCAATGAGCAGTTCTTC. Translating gives CACSYSTVAGSNEQFF.

This clonotype was seen only a few times. A much larger clone sits a single nucleotide away, making a read error possible. V is TRBV6-5 and J is TRBJ2-7; D unresolved. The germline V gene encodes CDR1 MNHEY and CDR2 SVGAGI. The V end lost 3 bases, the J end lost 0 bases, and 12 bases lay between the germline ends. This CDR3 contains 15 residues. The CDR3 spells CASSYSTFPSYEQYF. The CDR3 region has the DNA TGTGCCAGCAGTTATTCGACCTTCCCCTCCTACGAGCAGTACTTC.

A remark on this clonotype: A much larger clone lies one base from this, so it may be a read error. The genes are TRBV6-5 and TRBJ2-3; D perhaps matches TRBD1 (5 bases). The CDR3 length is 12 residues. Germline-derived CDR1 and CDR2 are MNHEY and SVGAGI. This chain's CDR3 is CDSSSQGDTQYF. DNA for the CDR3: TGTGACAGCAGTTCCCAGGGAGATACGCAGTATTTT.

With regard to this clonotype: Since a much larger clone is just one base distant, this may be a read error. The V gene is TRBV10-2, the J gene TRBJ2-1; D might be TRBD1 or TRBD2, each matching 5 bases. This CDR3 region has 13 residues. Looked up from germline, CDR1 is WSHSY and CDR2 is SAAADI. Trimming shortened V by 9 bases and J by 9 bases, and 18 bases separated the two germline ends. CDR3 DNA: TGCGCCAGTTATGGATGGACCGGGACTGAGCAGTTCTTC. It yields the protein CASYGWTGTEQFF.

The J gene is TRBJ2-6, the V gene TRBV6-5; D gene uncertain. The CDR3 runs 15 residues. Germline V CDR1 and CDR2: MNHEY, SVGAGI. Deletions cut 6 bases from V and 1 base from J, with 10 bases between. CDR3 nucleotides: TGTGCCAGCAGGAGCATCCGTTCTGGGGCCAACGTCCTGACTTTC. It codes for CASRSIRSGANVLTF.

Remarks on this clonotype: Mismatch with germline at one junction end may stem from a read error. J is TRBJ2-1 and V is TRBV7-9; the match to TRBD1 covers 10 bases. Germline V CDR1 and CDR2: SEHNR, FQNEAQ (reference sequence). The CDR3 consists of 14 residues. The CDR3 nucleotides are TGTACCAGCAGCTCCTCGGGACAGGGGAGTAATCAGTTCTTC. The encoded protein is CTSSSSGQGSNQFF.

This clonotype was detected a few times. Sequence at one end of the junction differs from germline and may be a read error. The rearrangement uses TRBV5-4 and TRBJ2-5, with 8 bases lining up with TRBD1. Germline lookup yields CDR1 SGHNT and CDR2 YYREEE (reference sequence). The CDR3 runs 16 residues. The CDR3 loop is CASSADRAEVGETQYF. The CDR3 region has the DNA TGCGCCAGCAGCGCGGACAGGGCAGAAGTCGGAGAGACCCAGTACTTC.

As regards this clonotype: It is likely a read error, because the conserved phenylalanine at the end of the CDR3 is missing. The rearrangement joins TRBV11-2 to TRBJ1-2; D unclear. Germline V gene sequence: CDR1 SGHAT, CDR2 FQNNGV. The CDR3 consists of 17 residues. CDR3 sequence reads: CTSSLNPRDASRNGYTS. Here the CDR3 DNA reads TGTACCAGCAGCCTAAACCCCCGTGACGCCAGCCGGAATGGCTACACCTCC.

The rearrangement uses TRBV5-1 and TRBJ2-6, with D possibly being TRBD1 (5 bases). The CDR3 has 14 residues. The germline V gene encodes CDR1 SGHRS and CDR2 YFSETQ. V was trimmed by 4 bases and J by 1 base, leaving 6 bases between them. This chain's CDR3 is CASSRGSGANVLTF. In nucleotides, the CDR3 is TGCGCCAGCAGCAGGGGTTCTGGGGCCAACGTCCTGACTTTC.

Concerning this clonotype: Being one base from a much bigger clone, this may be a read error. The V call is TRBV10-2, the J call TRBJ2-5; D ambiguous. The CDR3 length is 11 residues. Germline V gives CDR1 WSHSY, CDR2 SAAADI. V was trimmed by 8 bases and J by 7 bases, leaving 11 bases between them. CDR3: CASGNDVTQYF. The CDR3 nucleotides read TGCGCCAGCGGTAACGATGTGACCCAGTACTTC.

As for this clonotype: Likely a read error: the CDR3 ends without its conserved phenylalanine or tryptophan. The DNA is left out, because the CDR3 cannot be placed on it with certainty; the CDR3 is given as TCRdb lists it. The chain recombines TRBV4-2 with TRBJ1-2. Both ends counted, the CDR3 spans 16 residues. Germline V lookup: CDR1 LGHNA, CDR2 YNFKEQ. The chain's CDR3 is CASSQELTASTYGCTS.

This clonotype turned up a few times. The J gene is TRBJ2-7, the V gene TRBV10-2; D unclear. V lost 4 bases, J lost 6 bases, and 10 bases lay in between. Looked up from germline, CDR1 is WSHSY and CDR2 is SAAADI. The CDR3 has 12 residues. This CDR3 reads CASSAQQREQYF. The CDR3 DNA reads TGCGCCAGCAGTGCACAACAGCGCGAGCAGTACTTC.

In its sample, this clonotype was seen a few times. V gene TRBV6-2 or TRBV6-3 combines with J gene TRBJ1-5; TRBD1 agrees at 10 bases. The CDR3 is made up of 17 amino acids. Per germline, CDR1 MNHEY and CDR2 SVGEGT. V trimming: 6 bases; J trimming: 7 bases; junction bases outside the gene matches: 15. CDR3 sequence: CASRPNRDRGHWQPQHF. Written as DNA, the CDR3 is TGTGCCAGCAGACCCAACCGGGACAGGGGCCACTGGCAGCCCCAGCATTTT.

This clonotype has ten or more counts. The chain uses TRBV4-1 and TRBJ2-7, with unresolved D. Trimming stripped 5 bases from V and 1 base from J, with 15 bases between. The CDR3 consists of 15 residues. Germline V gene data show CDR1 as MGHRA and CDR2 as YSYEKL. This CDR3 is CASSVTDRESYEQYF. Here the CDR3 DNA reads TGCGCCAGCAGCGTCACAGACCGAGAGTCCTACGAGCAGTACTTC.

This clonotype was picked up a small number of times. The chain couples TRBV10-3 to TRBJ2-1, with D perhaps given as TRBD1 or TRBD2 (5 bases each). This CDR3 has 12 residues. Trimming left V 7 bases short and J 10 bases short, with 14 bases between. Germline V gene sequence: CDR1 ENHRY, CDR2 SYGVKD. The CDR3: CAINQGRDEQFF. The CDR3 DNA is TGTGCCATCAATCAGGGAAGGGACGAGCAGTTCTTC.